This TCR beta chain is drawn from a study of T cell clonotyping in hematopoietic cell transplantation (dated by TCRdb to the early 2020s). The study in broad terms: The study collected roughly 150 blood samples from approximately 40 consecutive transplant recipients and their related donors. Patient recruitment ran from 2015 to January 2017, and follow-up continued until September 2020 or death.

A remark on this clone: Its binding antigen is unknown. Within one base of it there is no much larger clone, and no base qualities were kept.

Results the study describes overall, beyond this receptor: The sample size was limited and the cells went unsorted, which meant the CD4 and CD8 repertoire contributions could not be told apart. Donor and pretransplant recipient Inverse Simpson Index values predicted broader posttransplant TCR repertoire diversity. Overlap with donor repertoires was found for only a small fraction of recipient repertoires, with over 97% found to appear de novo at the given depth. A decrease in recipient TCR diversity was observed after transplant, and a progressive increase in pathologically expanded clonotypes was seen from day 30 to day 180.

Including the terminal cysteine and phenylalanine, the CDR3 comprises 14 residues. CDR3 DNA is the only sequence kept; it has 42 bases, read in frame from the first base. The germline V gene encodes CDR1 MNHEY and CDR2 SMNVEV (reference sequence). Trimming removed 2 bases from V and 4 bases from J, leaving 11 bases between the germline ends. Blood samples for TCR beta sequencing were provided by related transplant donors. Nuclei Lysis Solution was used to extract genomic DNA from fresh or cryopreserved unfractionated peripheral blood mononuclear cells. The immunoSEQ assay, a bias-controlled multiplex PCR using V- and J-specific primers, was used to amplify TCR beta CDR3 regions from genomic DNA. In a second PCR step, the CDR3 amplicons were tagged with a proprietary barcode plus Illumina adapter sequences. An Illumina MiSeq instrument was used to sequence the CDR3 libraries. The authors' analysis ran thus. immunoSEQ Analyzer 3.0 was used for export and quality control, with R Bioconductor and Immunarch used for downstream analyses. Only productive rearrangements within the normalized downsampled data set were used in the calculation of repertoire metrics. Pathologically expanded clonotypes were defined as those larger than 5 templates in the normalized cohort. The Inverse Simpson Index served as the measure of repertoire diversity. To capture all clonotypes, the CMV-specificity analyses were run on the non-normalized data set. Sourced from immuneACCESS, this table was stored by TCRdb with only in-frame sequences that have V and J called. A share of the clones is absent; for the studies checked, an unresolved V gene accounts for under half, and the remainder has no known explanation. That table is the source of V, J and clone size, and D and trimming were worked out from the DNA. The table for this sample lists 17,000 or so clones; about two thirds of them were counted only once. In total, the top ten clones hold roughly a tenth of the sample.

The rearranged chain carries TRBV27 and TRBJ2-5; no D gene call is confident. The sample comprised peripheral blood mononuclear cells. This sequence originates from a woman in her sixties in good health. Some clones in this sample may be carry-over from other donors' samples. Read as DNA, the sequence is TGTGCCAGCAGTTTAGGGCAGAGAGGAGAGACCCAGTACTTC. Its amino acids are CASSLGQRGETQYF.